This T cell receptor beta chain appears in the sequencing data of a study of OX40 agonist ivuxolimab in advanced cancers. At the level of the study: Dose-escalation cases comprised hepatocellular carcinoma, melanoma, renal cell or head and neck cancer. Broader study findings: Antigen targets of the expanded peripheral T cells went undetermined. At 0.1 to 3.0 mg/kg and by week 6, clonal expansion occurred in CD4+ and CD8+ blood T cells.

With regard to this clone: Its target is unknown.

Sequencing used immunoSEQ multiplex PCR; TCRdb keeps in-frame clones, though not all of them. The sample yields 65,000 to 100,000 clones, around 94% seen once. Germline CDR1 and CDR2: SGHNT and YYREEE (reference sequence). Trimming took off 2 bases at V and 2 bases at J, with 6 bases between the two ends. The CDR3 contains 13 residues. Autoimmune disease history or systemic immunosuppression led to patient exclusion. The sequenced sample was CD4+ or CD8+ T cells sorted from blood, obtained in a trial of the OX40 agonist ivuxolimab. The TCR comes from an adult with an advanced solid tumor such as melanoma, head and neck, liver or kidney cancer. The genes are TRBV5-4 and TRBJ2-3; no reliable D call. This CDR3 reads CASSFASTDTQYF. The CDR3, as DNA: TGTGCCAGCAGCTTCGCCTCCACAGATACGCAGTATTTT.